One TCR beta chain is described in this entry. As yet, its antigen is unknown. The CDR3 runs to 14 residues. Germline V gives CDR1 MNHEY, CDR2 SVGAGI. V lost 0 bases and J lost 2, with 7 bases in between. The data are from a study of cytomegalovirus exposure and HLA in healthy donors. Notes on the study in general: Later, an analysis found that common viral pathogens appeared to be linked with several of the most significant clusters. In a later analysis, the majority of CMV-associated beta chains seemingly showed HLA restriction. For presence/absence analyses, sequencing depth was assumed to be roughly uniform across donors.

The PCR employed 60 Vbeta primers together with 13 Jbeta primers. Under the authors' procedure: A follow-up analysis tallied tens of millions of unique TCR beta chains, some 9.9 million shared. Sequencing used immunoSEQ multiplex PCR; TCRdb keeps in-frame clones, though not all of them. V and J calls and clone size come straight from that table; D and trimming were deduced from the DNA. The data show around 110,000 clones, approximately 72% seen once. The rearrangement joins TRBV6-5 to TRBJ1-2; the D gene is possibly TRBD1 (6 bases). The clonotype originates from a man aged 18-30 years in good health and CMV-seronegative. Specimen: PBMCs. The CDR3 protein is CASSYSGQNYGYTF. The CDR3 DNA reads TGTGCCAGCAGTTACTCCGGACAGAACTATGGCTACACCTTC.